The 22 T cell receptor beta chains below were found in one sample sequenced in a study of molecular identifiers for immune sequencing clone quantification. TCRdb passed the PCR reads through MiXCR, listing each CDR3 protein once. The sample holds 60,000 to 70,000 distinct CDR3 sequences, 17% seen once. Source material: naive CD8+ T cells from blood, with Jurkat cell RNA spiked in. The subset was: FACS-sorted CD8+CD4-CCR7+CD45RA+ naive T cells. The receptor set was obtained from a human donor in good health. Some libraries in this study had Jurkat cell RNA spiked in.

Many counts were recorded for this clonotype. This chain joins TRBV3-1 and TRBJ2-1; D is unclear. Germline V gene sequence: CDR1 LGHDT, CDR2 YNNKEL (reference sequence). The CDR3 is 13 residues long. Trimming left V 5 bases short and J 2 bases short, with 7 bases between. CDR3 residues: CASSGAAYNEQFF. CDR3 sequence (DNA): TGTGCCAGCAGCGGCGCGGCCTACAATGAGCAGTTCTTC.

This clonotype was detected ten times or more. The chain has TRBV7-9 and TRBJ2-3; D may be TRBD2 (6 bases). The V and J ends lost 6 bases and 3 bases respectively, with 19 bases between them. The CDR3 covers 16 residues. CDR1 is SEHNR, CDR2 FQNEAQ, per germline (reference sequence). CDR3 nucleotide sequence: TGTGCCAGCAGTCCAGGCCCGGGAGTTCTAACAGATACGCAGTATTTT. Its protein is CASSPGPGVLTDTQYF.

This clonotype was picked up many times. The chain links TRBV19 to TRBJ1-1, with 8 bases identical to TRBD1. The germline CDR1 and CDR2 sequences are LNHDA and SQIVND (reference sequence). This CDR3 contains 15 residues. The trim removed 2 bases at V and 0 bases at J, leaving 2 bases unmatched. The CDR3 DNA follows: TGTGCCAGTAGTATACAGGGGGCCTTGAACACTGAAGCTTTCTTT. Translated: CASSIQGALNTEAFF.

This clonotype came up a few times. The genes are TRBV28 and TRBJ1-3, with 8 bases that match TRBD1. Trimming removed 7 bases from V and 0 bases from J; junction bases left unmatched: 17. Germline V gene data show CDR1 as MDHEN and CDR2 as SYDVKM. The length of the CDR3 is 19 residues. This chain's CDR3 is CASKRVILRGQDSGNTIYF. The CDR3 region has the DNA TGTGCCAGCAAACGGGTAATTCTCCGGGGACAGGACTCTGGAAACACCATATATTTT. Full variable domain (missing parts from reference TRBV28 and TRBJ1-3): DVKVTQSSRYLVKRTGEKVFLECVQDMDHENMFWYRQDPGLGLRLIYFSYDVKMKEKGDIPEGYSVSREKKERFSLILESASTNQTSMYLCASKRVILRGQDSGNTIYFGEGSWLTVV.

This clonotype was counted many times. This chain links TRBV9 with TRBJ2-2, with D possibly matching TRBD2 (5 bases). The germline V and J ends were trimmed by 4 bases and 7 bases, with 14 bases remaining between them. The CDR3 has 14 residues. Germline V gene data show CDR1 as SGDLS and CDR2 as YYNGEE. CDR3 sequence (DNA): TGTGCCAGCAGCCCACCCCGAGGGCACGGGGAGCTGTTTTTT. Protein sequence: CASSPPRGHGELFF.

This clonotype was seen ten or more times. This chain connects TRBV11-2 to TRBJ2-7; D not certain. The CDR3 has 14 amino acids. Germline V gene lookup returns CDR1 SGHAT and CDR2 FQNNGV. With 5 bases removed from V and 3 bases from J, the gap between germline ends came to 14 bases. The CDR3 reads CASSPLGVGYEQYF. DNA for the CDR3: TGTGCCAGCAGCCCCCTCGGTGTAGGCTACGAGCAGTACTTC. Drawing the rest from reference TRBV11-2 and TRBJ2-7, the complete variable domain is EAGVAQSPRYKIIEKRQSVAFWCNPISGHATLYWYQQILGQGPKLLIQFQNNGVVDDSQLPKDRFSAERLKGVDSTLKIQPAKLEDSAVYLCASSPLGVGYEQYFGPGTRLTVT.

This clonotype was seen ten or more times. This chain uses TRBV6-6 with TRBJ1-3, with D possibly TRBD1 on 5 matching bases. Germline CDR1 MNHNY, CDR2 SVGAGI (reference sequence). V lost 2 bases to trimming and J lost 4 bases, with 12 bases between them. The CDR3 contains 15 residues. CDR3 bases: TGTGCCAGCAGTTACATCGGGACGGAAGGAAACACCATATATTTT. Translated: CASSYIGTEGNTIYF.

This clonotype was observed a handful of times. The chain couples TRBV11-2 to TRBJ2-7; 10 nucleotides agree with TRBD1. Losses at the gene ends were 5 bases for V and 3 bases for J; bases not matched to a gene: 7. This CDR3 is built from 15 residues. The germline V gene encodes CDR1 SGHAT and CDR2 FQNNGV. DNA of the CDR3: TGTGCCAGCAGCGAACTCGACAGGGGGCTCTACGAGCAGTACTTC. This sequence encodes CASSELDRGLYEQYF. Full variable domain (missing parts from reference TRBV11-2 and TRBJ2-7): EAGVAQSPRYKIIEKRQSVAFWCNPISGHATLYWYQQILGQGPKLLIQFQNNGVVDDSQLPKDRFSAERLKGVDSTLKIQPAKLEDSAVYLCASSELDRGLYEQYFGPGTRLTVT.

This clonotype was seen once. Since a much larger clone is just one base distant, this may be a read error. The chain is built from TRBV7-9 and TRBJ1-6; D not resolved. CDR1 and CDR2 (germline): SEHNR, FQNEAQ (reference sequence). The CDR3 has 12 residues. CDR3 nucleotides: TGTGCCAGCAGCTTAGGGTCCTCACCCCTCTACTTT. Protein sequence: CASSLGSSPLYF.

This clonotype appeared many times. The chain has TRBV15 and TRBJ2-3; either TRBD1 or TRBD2 may supply D (5 bases each). Germline CDR1 is LNHNV and CDR2 is YYDKDF (reference sequence). This CDR3 contains 13 residues. V shed 5 bases and J shed 2 bases, with 8 bases lying between them. The CDR3: CATSGTPTDTQYF. DNA of the CDR3: TGTGCCACCAGCGGGACGCCCACAGATACGCAGTATTTT.

This clonotype came up many times. The chain couples TRBV25-1 to TRBJ2-7; D is uncertain. Germline values: CDR1 MGHDK, CDR2 SYGVNS. The CDR3 is 12 amino acids. Between the trimmed V and J ends, which lost 3 bases and 4 bases, there was a span of 7 bases. The CDR3 is CASSETLYEQYF. In nucleotides, the CDR3 is TGTGCCAGCAGTGAGACACTATACGAGCAGTACTTC.

In its sample, this clonotype was seen a few times. Just one base apart from a much larger clone, this may be a read error. J is TRBJ1-2 and V is TRBV4-1, with D maybe TRBD1 (6 bases). Germline loops: CDR1 MGHRA, CDR2 YSYEKL. This CDR3 is built from 16 residues. This CDR3 is CASSQAGGQGPFGCTF. The CDR3 DNA reads as TGCGCCAGCAGCCAGGCCGGGGGCCAGGGGCCATTCGGCTGCACCTTC.

This clonotype has a count of ten or more. The CDR3 is CASRLAGSGDTQYF. In nucleotides, the CDR3 is TGTGCCAGCAGGCTAGCGGGATCCGGAGATACGCAGTATTTT. This sequence joins TRBV3-1 and TRBJ2-3; 9 bases map to TRBD2. There are 14 residues in the CDR3. J was trimmed by 5 bases and V by 6 bases; bases with no gene match: 6. Germline values: CDR1 LGHDT, CDR2 YNNKEL (reference sequence).

This clonotype occurred a few times. A read error may explain this, as a much larger clone is one base away. The chain recombines TRBV7-8 with TRBJ2-7; D remains ambiguous. Trimming took off 8 bases at V and 4 bases at J, with 12 bases between the two ends. From germline, CDR1 is SGHVS and CDR2 FQNEAQ. This CDR3 spans 12 amino acids. CDR3 DNA sequence: TGTGCCAGCGGCCTAGGTCGGTACGAGCAGTACTTC. The encoded protein is CASGLGRYEQYF.

This clonotype was counted at least ten times. This chain links TRBV20-1 with TRBJ1-1; 7 bases fit TRBD1. The CDR3 is made up of 13 amino acids. Losses at the gene ends were 4 bases for V and 0 bases for J; bases not matched to a gene: 2. CDR1 is DFQATT and CDR2 is SNEGSKA in the germline V gene (reference sequence). In nucleotides, the CDR3 is TGCAGTGCTAAGGACAGGTTGAACACTGAAGCTTTCTTT. It encodes CSAKDRLNTEAFF.

CDR3: CASSSDRVEETQYF. The CDR3 DNA sequence: TGTGCCAGCAGCTCGGACAGGGTCGAAGAGACCCAGTACTTC. V usage is TRBV7-9 and J usage is TRBJ2-5; 8 bases agree with TRBD1. Germline-derived CDR1 and CDR2 are SEHNR and FQNEAQ (reference sequence). With V trimmed by 4 bases and J by 3 bases, 4 bases remained unmatched. The CDR3 loop spans 14 amino acids.

This clonotype was recorded a few times. V is TRBV19 and J is TRBJ2-7; tentatively, D is TRBD2 (6 bases). CDR3 length: 15 residues. The V gene lost 0 bases and the J gene lost 4 bases, with 13 bases spanning the gap. Germline V gene lookup returns CDR1 LNHDA and CDR2 SQIVND (reference sequence). DNA for the CDR3: TGTGCCAGTAGTATAGACCCTACTAGCCGATACGAGCAGTACTTC. It codes for CASSIDPTSRYEQYF. Combining the CDR3 with reference TRBV19 and TRBJ2-7 gives the whole variable domain DGGITQSPKYLFRKEGQNVTLSCEQNLNHDAMYWYRQDPGQGLRLIYYSQIVNDFQKGDIAEGYSVSREKKESFPLTVTSAQKNPTAFYLCASSIDPTSRYEQYFGPGTRLTVT.

This clonotype was seen at least ten times. The chain joins TRBV7-8 to TRBJ2-1, with 12 bases identical to TRBD2. V dropped 4 bases and J dropped 8; count of bases not matched to a gene: 9. CDR3 length equals 16 residues. Looked up from germline, CDR1 is SGHVS and CDR2 is FQNEAQ. The CDR3 sequence is CASSSGLAGGSHEQFF. The CDR3 DNA follows: TGTGCCAGCAGCTCGGGGCTAGCGGGAGGGTCCCATGAGCAGTTCTTC.

This clonotype was recorded many times. The chain couples TRBV7-9 to TRBJ1-4; perhaps TRBD1 as D (6 bases). Trimming cost V 2 bases and J 0 bases, with 19 bases left between them. CDR3 length: 19 residues. The germline gives CDR1 SEHNR, CDR2 FQNEAQ (reference sequence). CDR3 sequence: CASSLLDSPESATNEKLFF. The CDR3 DNA is TGTGCCAGCAGCTTATTGGACAGCCCGGAATCTGCAACTAATGAAAAACTGTTTTTT.

This clonotype has ten or more counts. CDR3 bases: TGTGCCAGCAGCGCCGCTTCCGGGACTAGGCCCTACGAGCAGTACTTC. Amino acid sequence: CASSAASGTRPYEQYF. This rearrangement joins TRBV7-9 to TRBJ2-7; 8 bases are a match to TRBD2. The V and J ends lost 5 bases and 2 bases, in that order; junction bases with no gene match: 11. The CDR3 runs 16 residues. From germline, CDR1 is SEHNR and CDR2 FQNEAQ (reference sequence).

The gene calls are TRBV12-3 or TRBV12-4 and TRBJ2-7; 11 nucleotides line up with TRBD2. The V segment lost 1 base and the J segment 3 bases; nucleotides outside the gene matches: 8. CDR3 length equals 17 residues. Written as DNA, the CDR3 is TGTGCCAGCAGTTTAGGACTAGCGGGATATCGGTTCTACGAGCAGTACTTC. It codes for CASSLGLAGYRFYEQYF.

This clonotype was detected many times. This chain connects TRBV10-3 to TRBJ2-7, with D possibly matching TRBD1 (5 bases). Germline loops: CDR1 ENHRY, CDR2 SYGVKD. The V end was cut by 4 bases, the J end by 0 bases, with 13 bases between. The CDR3 sequence is 15 residues long. CDR3 residues: CAISGRGVSSYEQYF. The DNA for the CDR3 is TGTGCCATCAGTGGTAGGGGCGTAAGCTCCTACGAGCAGTACTTC.